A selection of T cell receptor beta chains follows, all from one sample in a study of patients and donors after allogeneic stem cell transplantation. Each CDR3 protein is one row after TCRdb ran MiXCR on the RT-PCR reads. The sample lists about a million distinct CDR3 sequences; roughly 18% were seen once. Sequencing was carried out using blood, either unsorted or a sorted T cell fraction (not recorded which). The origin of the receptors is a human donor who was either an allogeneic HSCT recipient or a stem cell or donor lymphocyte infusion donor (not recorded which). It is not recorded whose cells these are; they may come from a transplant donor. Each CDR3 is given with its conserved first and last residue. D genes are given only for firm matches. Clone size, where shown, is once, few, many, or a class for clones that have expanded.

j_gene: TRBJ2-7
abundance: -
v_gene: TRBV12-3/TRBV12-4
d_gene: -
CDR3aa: CASSHSRASSYEQYF
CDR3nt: TGTGCCAGCAGTCATTCGCGGGCAAGCTCCTACGAGCAGTACTTC

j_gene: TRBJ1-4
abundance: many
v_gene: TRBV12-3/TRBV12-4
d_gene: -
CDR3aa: CASSFEGEKLFF
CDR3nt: TGTGCCAGCAGTTTCGAGGGTGAAAAACTGTTTTTT

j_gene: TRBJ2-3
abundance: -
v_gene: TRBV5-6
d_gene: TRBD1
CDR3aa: CASSAGTGGRHTQYF
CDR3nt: TGTGCCAGTTCAGCCGGGACAGGGGGCCGCCATACGCAGTATTTT

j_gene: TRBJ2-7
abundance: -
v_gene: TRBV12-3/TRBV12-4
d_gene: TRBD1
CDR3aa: CASSLGQGAEQYF
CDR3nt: TGTGCCAGCAGTTTAGGGCAGGGGGCCGAGCAGTACTTC

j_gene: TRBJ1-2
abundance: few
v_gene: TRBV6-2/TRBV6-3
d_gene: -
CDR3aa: CASRNNQGFSGYTF
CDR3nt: TGTGCCAGCAGGAATAACCAGGGGTTCTCCGGCTACACCTTC

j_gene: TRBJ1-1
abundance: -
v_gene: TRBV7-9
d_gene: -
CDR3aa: CASSAPLNTEAFF
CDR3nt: TGTGCCAGCAGCGCCCCGTTGAACACTGAAGCTTTCTTT

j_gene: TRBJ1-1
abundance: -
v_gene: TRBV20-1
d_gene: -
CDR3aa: CSAIGGSHTEAFF
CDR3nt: TGCAGTGCTATTGGCGGGAGTCACACTGAAGCTTTCTTT

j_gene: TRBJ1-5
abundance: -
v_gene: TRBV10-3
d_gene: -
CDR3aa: CAISDPEQIQYSNQPQHF
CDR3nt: TGTGCCATCAGTGACCCGGAACAGATCCAATATAGCAATCAGCCCCAGCATTTT

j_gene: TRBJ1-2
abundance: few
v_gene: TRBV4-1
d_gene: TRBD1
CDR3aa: CASSQDRGQGYGYTF
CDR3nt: TGCGCCAGCAGCCAAGATCGAGGACAGGGCTATGGCTACACCTTC

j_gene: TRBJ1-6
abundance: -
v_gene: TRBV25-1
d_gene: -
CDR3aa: CASSEGDRPRSPLHF
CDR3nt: TGTGCCAGCAGTGAGGGAGACAGGCCCCGTTCACCCCTCCACTTT

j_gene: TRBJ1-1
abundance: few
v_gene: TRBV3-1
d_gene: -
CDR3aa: CASSQGKRNTEAFF
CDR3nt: TGTGCCAGCAGCCAAGGTAAGAGGAACACTGAAGCTTTCTTT

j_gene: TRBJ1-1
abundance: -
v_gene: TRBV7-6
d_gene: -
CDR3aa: CASSFNVYTEAFF
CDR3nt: TGTGCCAGCAGCTTTAATGTCTACACTGAAGCTTTCTTT

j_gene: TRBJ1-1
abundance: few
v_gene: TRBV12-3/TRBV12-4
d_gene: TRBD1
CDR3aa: CASSRGTGEAVNTEAFF
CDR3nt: TGTGCCAGCAGCCGTGGGACAGGGGAGGCGGTGAACACTGAAGCTTTCTTT

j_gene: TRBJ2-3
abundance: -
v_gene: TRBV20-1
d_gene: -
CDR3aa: CSAPGEPPRADTQYF
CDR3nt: TGCAGTGCTCCCGGGGAACCCCCTAGAGCAGATACGCAGTATTTT

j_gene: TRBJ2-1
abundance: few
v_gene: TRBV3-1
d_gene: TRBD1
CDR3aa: CASSPWDSYNEQFF
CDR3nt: TGTGCCAGCAGCCCATGGGACAGCTACAATGAGCAGTTCTTC

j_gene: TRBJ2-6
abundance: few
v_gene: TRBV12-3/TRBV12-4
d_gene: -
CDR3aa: CASSWGPRHVLTF
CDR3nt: TGTGCCAGCAGTTGGGGCCCCCGTCACGTCCTGACTTTC

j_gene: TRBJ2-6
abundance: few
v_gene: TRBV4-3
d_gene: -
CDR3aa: CASSDWGPGANVLTF
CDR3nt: TGCGCCAGCTCCGATTGGGGGCCAGGGGCCAACGTCCTGACTTTC

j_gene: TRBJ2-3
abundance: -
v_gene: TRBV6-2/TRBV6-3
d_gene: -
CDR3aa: CASSLRREDTQYF
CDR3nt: TGTGCCAGCAGTCTTCGTCGGGAGGATACGCAGTATTTT

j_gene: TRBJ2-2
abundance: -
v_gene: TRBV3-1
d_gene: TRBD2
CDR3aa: CASSQEIVTSGVSNTGELFF
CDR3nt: TGTGCCAGCAGCCAAGAGATCGTCACTAGCGGAGTCTCGAACACCGGGGAGCTGTTTTTT

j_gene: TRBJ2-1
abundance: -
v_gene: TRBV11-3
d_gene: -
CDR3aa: CASSHLGRASYNEQFF
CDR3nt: TGTGCCAGCAGCCATCTCGGACGGGCCTCCTACAATGAGCAGTTCTTC

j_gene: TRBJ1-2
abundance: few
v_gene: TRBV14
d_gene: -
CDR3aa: CASSQSGYTFSGYTF
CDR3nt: TGTGCCAGCAGCCAATCGGGATACACTTTTTCGGGCTACACCTTC

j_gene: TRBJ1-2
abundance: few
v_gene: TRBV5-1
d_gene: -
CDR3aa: CASSLRGDDGYTF
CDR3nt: TGCGCCAGCAGCTTGCGAGGGGATGATGGCTACACCTTC

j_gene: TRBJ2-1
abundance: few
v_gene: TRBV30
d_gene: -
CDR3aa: CAWSSLRGPYNEQFF
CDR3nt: TGTGCCTGGAGCTCACTACGGGGGCCCTACAATGAGCAGTTCTTC

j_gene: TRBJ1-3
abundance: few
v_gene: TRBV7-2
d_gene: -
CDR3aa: CASSLANWQGPSSGNTIYF
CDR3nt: TGTGCCAGCAGCTTAGCTAATTGGCAGGGTCCCAGCTCTGGAAACACCATATATTTT

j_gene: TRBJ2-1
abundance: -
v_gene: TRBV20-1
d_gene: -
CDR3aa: CSARPRGNEQFF
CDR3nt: TGCAGTGCACGCCCTAGGGGTAATGAGCAGTTCTTC

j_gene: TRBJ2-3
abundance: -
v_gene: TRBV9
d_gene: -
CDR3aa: CASSVAFQERTDTQYF
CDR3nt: TGTGCCAGCAGCGTAGCTTTTCAGGAACGCACAGATACGCAGTATTTT

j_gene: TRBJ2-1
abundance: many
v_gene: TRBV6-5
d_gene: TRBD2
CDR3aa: CASSYSPSGRANEQFF
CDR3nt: TGTGCCAGCAGTTACTCCCCTAGCGGGAGGGCCAATGAGCAGTTCTTC

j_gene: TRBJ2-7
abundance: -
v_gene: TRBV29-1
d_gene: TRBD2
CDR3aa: CSTLAGEHEQYF
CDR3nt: TGCAGCACCTTAGCGGGAGAGCACGAGCAGTACTTC

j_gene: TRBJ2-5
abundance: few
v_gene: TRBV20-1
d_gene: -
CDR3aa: CSASLTVQETQYF
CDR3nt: TGCAGTGCTAGTTTGACAGTACAAGAGACCCAGTACTTC

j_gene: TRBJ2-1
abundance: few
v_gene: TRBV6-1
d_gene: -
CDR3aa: CASSENQLPPYNEQFF
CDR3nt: TGTGCCAGCAGTGAAAACCAGCTCCCCCCATACAATGAGCAGTTCTTC

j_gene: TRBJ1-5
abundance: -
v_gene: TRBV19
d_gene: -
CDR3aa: CASSIRSQPQHF
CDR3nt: TGTGCCAGTAGTATAAGAAGTCAGCCCCAGCATTTT

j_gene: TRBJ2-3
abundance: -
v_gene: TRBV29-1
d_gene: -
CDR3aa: CSVALDGGTDTQYF
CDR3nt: TGCAGCGTGGCGTTAGACGGTGGCACAGATACGCAGTATTTT

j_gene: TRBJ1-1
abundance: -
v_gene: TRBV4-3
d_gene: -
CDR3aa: CASSQTVGGPEAFF
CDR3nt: TGCGCCAGCAGCCAGACGGTAGGGGGACCTGAAGCTTTCTTT

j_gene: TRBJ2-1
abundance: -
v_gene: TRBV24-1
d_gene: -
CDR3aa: CATSDTDGSYNEQFF
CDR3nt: TGTGCCACCAGTGATACAGACGGATCCTACAATGAGCAGTTCTTC

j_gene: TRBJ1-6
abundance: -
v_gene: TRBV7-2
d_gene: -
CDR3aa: CASSQFLRGSPLHF
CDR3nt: TGTGCCAGCAGCCAGTTCTTACGGGGTTCACCCCTCCACTTT

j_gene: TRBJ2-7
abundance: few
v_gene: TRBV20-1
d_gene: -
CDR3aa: CSASPQGSYEQYF
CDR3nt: TGCAGTGCTAGCCCCCAGGGCTCCTACGAGCAGTACTTC

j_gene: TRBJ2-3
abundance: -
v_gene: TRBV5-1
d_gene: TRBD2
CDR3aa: CASSRGTGAGGSADTQYF
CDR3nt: TGCGCCAGCAGCCGAGGTACAGGCGCGGGAGGGAGCGCAGATACGCAGTATTTT

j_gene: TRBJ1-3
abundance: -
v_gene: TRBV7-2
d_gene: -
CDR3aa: CASSPLPRAGRNTIYF
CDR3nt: TGTGCCAGCAGCCCCCTCCCCCGGGCAGGTCGGAACACCATATATTTT

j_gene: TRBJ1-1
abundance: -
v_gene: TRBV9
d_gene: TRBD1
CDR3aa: CASSVDRDEAFF
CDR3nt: TGTGCCAGCAGCGTTGACAGGGATGAAGCTTTCTTT

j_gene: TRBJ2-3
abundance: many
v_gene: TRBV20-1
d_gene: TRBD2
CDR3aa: CSASAPSGSRDTQYF
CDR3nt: TGCAGTGCTAGTGCGCCTAGCGGGAGTCGAGATACGCAGTATTTT